The rows below give T cell receptor beta chains drawn from one sample of a study of cytomegalovirus exposure and HLA in healthy donors. Sequencing was performed with immunoSEQ multiplex PCR; in TCRdb, only in-frame clones are kept and a portion is missing. This table has 150,000 to 250,000 clones, about 80% appearing once. The specimen sequenced was PBMCs. Receptor source: a woman between 25 and 40 years old in good health and CMV-seropositive. The CDR3 runs from the conserved cysteine through the conserved F or W. Each record gives: D gene, clone size, J gene, CDR3 length, V gene, CDR3 DNA, CDR3 protein. The D gene is left open where the match is weak. Clone size, where shown, is once, few, many, or a class for clones that have expanded.

- - TRBJ2-3 17 TRBV13 TGTGCCAGCAGCTTAGGCCAGCAGGACTGGAGTCCGGATACGCAGTATTTT CASSLGQQDWSPDTQYF
TRBD1 - TRBJ1-1 11 TRBV10-2 TGCGCCACTCGGGACAGCCTGTCAGCTTTCTTT CATRDSLSAFF
- - TRBJ2-5 14 TRBV27 TGTGCCAGCAGTTTAAGAGGGGGTAGGGAGACCCAGTACTTC CASSLRGGRETQYF
- - TRBJ1-5 15 TRBV6-6 TGTGCCAGCAGTTACTCAGGGGATAGCAATCAGCCCCAGCATTTT CASSYSGDSNQPQHF
TRBD1 - TRBJ2-7 16 TRBV4-1 TGCGCCAGCAGCCAAGATCGGACAGGGGGGTCCTACGAGCAGTACTTC CASSQDRTGGSYEQYF
TRBD1 once TRBJ1-1 15 TRBV19 TGTGCCAGTAGAACTTCCGGGACAGGAGGGACTGAAGCTTTCTTT CASRTSGTGGTEAFF
- few TRBJ2-3 17 TRBV4-2 TGTGCCAGCAGCCAACTTACAAGGGGATCTAGCACAGATACGCAGTATTTT CASSQLTRGSSTDTQYF
TRBD1 - TRBJ2-7 15 TRBV4-1 TGCGCCAGCAGCTTGGGACCGGGACAGGACTACGAGCAGTACTTC CASSLGPGQDYEQYF
- once TRBJ2-5 13 TRBV11-3 TGTGCCAGCAGCCGAGAGCTGGTGGAGACCCAGTACTTC CASSRELVETQYF
TRBD1 - TRBJ1-1 13 TRBV7-9 TGTGCCAGCAGCTTACGGGACAGGGATGAAGCTTTCTTT CASSLRDRDEAFF
TRBD1 few TRBJ2-7 14 TRBV2 TGTGCCAGCTCTGGACAGGGGGGTACCTACGAGCAGTACTTC CASSGQGGTYEQYF
- once TRBJ2-5 11 TRBV27 TGTGCCAGCATCAAGCGGCAGACCCAGTACTTC CASIKRQTQYF
- - TRBJ2-7 12 TRBV30 TGTGCCTGGAGAGGCAGGGCCTACGAGCAGTACTTC CAWRGRAYEQYF
- - TRBJ1-2 16 TRBV21-1 TGTGCCAGCAGCAAAGCCAAAACAGCTTGTTCCTATGGCTACACCTTC CASSKAKTACSYGYTF
- - TRBJ2-7 11 TRBV2 TGTGCCAGCAGCTACGAATTAAAGCAGTACTTC CASSYELKQYF
- few TRBJ2-5 12 TRBV11-2 TGTGCCAGCAGAAGGGAGGCCGAGACCCAGTACTTC CASRREAETQYF
- - TRBJ1-5 16 TRBV7-9 TGTGCCAGCAGCTTAGGGGGAGCCTATAGCAATCAGCCCCAGCATTTT CASSLGGAYSNQPQHF
TRBD2 - TRBJ2-7 14 TRBV9 TGTGCCAGCAGCGTCCTAGCGGGGGGGCGCGAGCAGTACTTC CASSVLAGGREQYF
TRBD1 once TRBJ1-5 15 TRBV2 TGTGCCAGCAGTTCTTCCGGGACAGGGAGCCAGCCCCAGCATTTT CASSSSGTGSQPQHF
TRBD1 - TRBJ2-3 16 TRBV7-9 TGTTCCAGCAGCTACCAGGGGGCGCCCACTACAGATACGCAGTATTTT CSSSYQGAPTTDTQYF
- once TRBJ1-4 15 TRBV7-9 TGTGCCAGCAGCTTACAGGGCGAAACCAATGAAAAACTGTTTTTT CASSLQGETNEKLFF
TRBD2 once TRBJ2-2 17 TRBV7-7 TGTGCCAGCAGCTTAGCCCTAGCGGGGGGACCTCCCGGGGAGCTGTTTTTT CASSLALAGGPPGELFF
- - TRBJ2-7 14 TRBV7-8 TGTGCCAGCAGCTTATCGGGACTGACCTACGAGCAGTACTTC CASSLSGLTYEQYF
- once TRBJ2-2 16 TRBV7-2 TGTGCCAGCAGCCTCGAAGCGTGGACGAACACCGGGGAGCTGTTTTTT CASSLEAWTNTGELFF
- - TRBJ2-7 14 TRBV27 TGTGCCAGCACTGGAATGGGGGGCTCCTACGAGCAGTACTTC CASTGMGGSYEQYF
TRBD1 - TRBJ2-5 14 TRBV5-6 TGTGCCAGCAGCTTGATGGGACAGGGGGAGACCCAGTACTTC CASSLMGQGETQYF
TRBD1 - TRBJ2-7 15 TRBV7-2 TGTGCCAGCAGCTTAGCGGGGACAGGAGCGTACGAGCAGTACTTC CASSLAGTGAYEQYF
TRBD1 - TRBJ1-2 13 TRBV2 TGTGCCAGCAGCGGGACAGCAAACTATGGCTACACCTTC CASSGTANYGYTF
- - TRBJ1-4 14 TRBV6-5 TGTGCCAGCAGTTGGAGCCGGTTTAATGAAAAACTGTTTTTT CASSWSRFNEKLFF
TRBD1 - TRBJ1-5 16 TRBV6-5 TGTGCCAGCAGTTGGGGGGGACAGGATAGCAATCAGCCCCAGCATTTT CASSWGGQDSNQPQHF
- - TRBJ2-2 12 TRBV7-9 TGTGCCAGCACGGGGGGCCCCCGGGAGCTGTTTTTT CASTGGPRELFF
- - TRBJ2-7 13 TRBV29-1 TGCAGCGTAAGATCGCTGAGCTCCTACGAGCAGTACTTC CSVRSLSSYEQYF
- once TRBJ2-1 13 TRBV4-3 TGCGCCAGCAGCCAGGAACAGGGAGGGAAGCGGTTCTTC CASSQEQGGKRFF
- - TRBJ2-7 16 TRBV21-1 TGTGCCAGCAGCAAAGGGGGGAATACCGGGACACACGAGCAGTACTTC CASSKGGNTGTHEQYF
- - TRBJ2-7 17 TRBV21-1 TGTGCCAGCAGCAAACTCACGCGGGGACGGAGCTCCTACGAGCAGTACTTC CASSKLTRGRSSYEQYF
TRBD1 - TRBJ1-2 13 TRBV7-9 TGTGCCAGCAGCTTAGGGACAGGGGATGGCTACACCTTC CASSLGTGDGYTF
- - TRBJ1-1 14 TRBV4-1 TGCGCCAGCAACTTTCCGGGGCGGGGTACTGAAGCTTTCTTT CASNFPGRGTEAFF
- - TRBJ1-3 14 TRBV5-1 TGCGCCAGCAGCTTGAGAGGCAGAGGAAACACCATATATTTT CASSLRGRGNTIYF
TRBD2 - TRBJ2-7 14 TRBV6-5 TGTGCCAGCAGTTCTCCTAGCGGGAGAGGTGAGCAGTACTTC CASSSPSGRGEQYF
TRBD2 - TRBJ2-1 15 TRBV7-6 TGTGCCAGCAGGGTTAGCGGGAGGGGGGGGGATGAGCAGTTCTTC CASRVSGRGGDEQFF
- once TRBJ2-7 13 TRBV29-1 TGCAGCGTTGAAGTGGGGGCATACAACGAGCAGTACTTC CSVEVGAYNEQYF
- - TRBJ1-4 15 TRBV4-1 TGCGCCAGCAGAAAGACACCGGCAACTAATGAAAAACTGTTTTTT CASRKTPATNEKLFF
- - TRBJ2-2 13 TRBV7-2 TGTGCCAGCAGCTTATTCAGGACCGGGGAGCTGTTTTTT CASSLFRTGELFF
- once TRBJ2-3 17 TRBV9 TGTGCCAGCAGCGTAGAGGGTAGCGGAGGCAGCACGGATACGCAGTATTTT CASSVEGSGGSTDTQYF
TRBD1 - TRBJ1-4 14 TRBV5-1 TGCGCCAGCAGTACAGGGGGCAGTAATGAAAAACTGTTTTTT CASSTGGSNEKLFF